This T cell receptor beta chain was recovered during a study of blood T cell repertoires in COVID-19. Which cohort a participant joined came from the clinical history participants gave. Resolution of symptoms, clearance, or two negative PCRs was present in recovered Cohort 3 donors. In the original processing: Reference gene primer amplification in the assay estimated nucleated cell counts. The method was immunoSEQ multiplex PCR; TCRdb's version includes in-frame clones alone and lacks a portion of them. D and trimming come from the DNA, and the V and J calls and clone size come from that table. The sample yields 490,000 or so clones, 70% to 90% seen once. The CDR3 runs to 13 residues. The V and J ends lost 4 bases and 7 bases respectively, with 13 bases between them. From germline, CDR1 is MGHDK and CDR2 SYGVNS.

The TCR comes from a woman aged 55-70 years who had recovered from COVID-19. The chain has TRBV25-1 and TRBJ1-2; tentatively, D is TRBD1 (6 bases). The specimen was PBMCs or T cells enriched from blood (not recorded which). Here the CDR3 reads CASSGQGRFGYTF. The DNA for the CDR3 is TGTGCCAGCAGTGGGCAGGGGCGGTTTGGCTACACCTTC.